This TCR beta chain was obtained from a study of beta chain features in type 1 diabetes. Points from the study as a whole: Shorter TCRB CDR3s, moderately but significantly so, marked every one of the four CD4+ subsets in Type 1 diabetes patients. For TCRB rearrangement, an influence of HLA type remained unresolved here.

Worth noting for this clone: What it binds is not known.

V lost 2 bases and J 4 bases, leaving 8 bases between the germline ends. The CDR3 is 13 residues long. CDR1 and CDR2 (germline): MNHEY, SMNVEV (reference sequence). The investigators reverse transcribed all of the isolated RNA, so they sequenced expressed TCRB transcripts. Generated by immunoSEQ multiplex PCR, the TCRdb table keeps only in-frame clones and is missing some. The profile shows a few hundred thousand clones, approximately 14% of them singletons. The sample taken for sequencing was naive CD4+ T cells from blood. V gene TRBV27 combines with J gene TRBJ2-5; no definite D call. This clonotype was sampled from a man aged 25-45 years with type 1 diabetes. The CDR3: CASSLPSRETQYF. CDR3 DNA: TGTGCCAGCAGTTTACCGAGTAGAGAGACCCAGTACTTC.